This TCR beta chain derives from a study of blood T cell repertoires in COVID-19. About the research overall: Researchers got acute and convalescent COVID-19 samples from the United States, Italy and Spain. PBMCs, B-cell-depleted T cells, or T cells provided the cDNA or gDNA that made up the material.

CDR1 is SGHVS, CDR2 FQNEAQ, per germline. With 1 base clipped from V and 6 bases from J, the junction kept 0 bases outside the gene matches. This CDR3 has 13 residues. Authors' analysis steps: Amplifying reference gene primers gave estimates of nucleated cell counts. Generated by immunoSEQ multiplex PCR, the TCRdb table keeps only in-frame clones and is missing some. V and J calls and clone size come straight from that table; D and trimming were deduced from the DNA. The table includes about 100,000 clones, more than 90% detected once. Sequencing was performed on peripheral blood. The rearrangement links TRBV7-8 to TRBJ1-2; TRBD1 matches 9 bases. The TCR comes from a man aged 55 to 70 with acute or convalescent COVID-19. The CDR3 here is CASSLGQGDGYTF. In DNA, the CDR3 is TGTGCCAGCAGCTTAGGACAGGGGGATGGCTACACCTTC.